This TCR beta chain originates from a study of CD8 T cells in ankylosing spondylitis. General study findings and limits: The authors found the disease-linked clones to be CD8+ and relatively rare in peripheral blood. Matched synovial fluid from ankylosing spondylitis patients was reported to be enriched for disease-linked clones. Prior literature has documented some motif variants in synovial fluid and blood from reactive arthritis. Typical of ankylosing spondylitis blood, it appeared, was a TCR beta motif of roughly eight highly homologous variants.

This clonotype was seen at least ten times. Its target is unknown. Quantitative 5'-RACE was performed with molecular barcodes, and it yielded the TCR beta libraries. From the 5' RACE reads, TCRdb called clonotypes with MiXCR, one entry per CDR3 protein. This table has roughly 90,000 distinct CDR3 sequences, just under 9% appearing once. The sequence was collected from a male donor with ankylosing spondylitis. What was sequenced was blood, either unsorted or a sorted T cell fraction (not recorded which).

In DNA form, the CDR3 reads TGTGCCAGCAGCTTGGATGGACAGAGCTCTGGAAACACCATATATTTT. This translates into CASSLDGQSSGNTIYF. The rearrangement links TRBV7-2 to TRBJ1-3; a possible D gene is TRBD1 (6 bases). This CDR3 has 16 amino acids. Trimming removed 3 bases from V and 0 bases from J, with 12 bases in between. Germline V gene data show CDR1 as SGHTA and CDR2 as FQGNSA.